This T cell receptor (beta chain) was identified during a study of blood T cell repertoires in COVID-19. Sequenced by immunoSEQ multiplex PCR; TCRdb stores in-frame clones only, minus some. The sample lists some 250,000 clones; less than 90% were seen once. The V gene end was trimmed by 4 bases and the J gene end by 1 base; junction bases not matched to a gene: 10. Germline V gene lookup returns CDR1 SGHRS and CDR2 YFSETQ. The CDR3 covers 16 residues. The chain links TRBV5-1 to TRBJ1-2, with 7 bases aligning to TRBD1. Source material: peripheral blood. The TCR was taken from a man aged 55-75 years with acute or convalescent COVID-19. For the CDR3, the DNA is TGCGCCAGCAGCCCTCAGACAGGGCTGATTAACTATGGCTACACCTTC. The encoded protein is CASSPQTGLINYGYTF.